This entry concerns a single T cell receptor (beta chain). This sample was included in a study of blood T cell repertoires in COVID-19. Clones were read by immunoSEQ multiplex PCR, and TCRdb kept only the in-frame ones, dropping some. The table lists about 90,000 clones, around four fifths of them singletons. Germline V gene sequence: CDR1 SNHLY, CDR2 FYNNEI. This CDR3 has 14 residues. V shed 5 bases, J shed 2 bases, and the junction held 4 bases outside the gene matches. The V gene is TRBV2, the J gene TRBJ2-5, with 8 bases aligning to TRBD1. Input material: peripheral blood. The sequence came from a woman between 70 and 85 years old with active or convalescent COVID-19. The CDR3 DNA reads as TGTGCCAGCAGTACTGACAGGGGACAAGAGACCCAGTACTTC. Protein: CASSTDRGQETQYF.